This TCR beta chain was identified in a study of control samples from healthy donors and cancer patients. The sample holds one count of this clone. Germline lookup yields CDR1 ENHRY and CDR2 SYGVKD. With 4 bases clipped from V and 1 base from J, the junction kept 3 bases outside the gene matches. CDR3 length: 15 amino acids. Some clones are missing from TCRdb's copy, which holds only in-frame ones; the method was immunoSEQ multiplex PCR. This sample yields about 150,000 clones, of which 94% are seen a single time; about 1.5% belongs to the top ten. Specimen: blood. The rearrangement links TRBV10-3 to TRBJ2-3; TRBD2 agrees at 9 bases. This receptor was identified in a woman between 18 and 29 years old in good health. The CDR3 is CAISGAGGGTDTQYF. In DNA form, the CDR3 reads TGTGCCATCAGTGGAGCGGGAGGTGGCACAGATACGCAGTATTTT.